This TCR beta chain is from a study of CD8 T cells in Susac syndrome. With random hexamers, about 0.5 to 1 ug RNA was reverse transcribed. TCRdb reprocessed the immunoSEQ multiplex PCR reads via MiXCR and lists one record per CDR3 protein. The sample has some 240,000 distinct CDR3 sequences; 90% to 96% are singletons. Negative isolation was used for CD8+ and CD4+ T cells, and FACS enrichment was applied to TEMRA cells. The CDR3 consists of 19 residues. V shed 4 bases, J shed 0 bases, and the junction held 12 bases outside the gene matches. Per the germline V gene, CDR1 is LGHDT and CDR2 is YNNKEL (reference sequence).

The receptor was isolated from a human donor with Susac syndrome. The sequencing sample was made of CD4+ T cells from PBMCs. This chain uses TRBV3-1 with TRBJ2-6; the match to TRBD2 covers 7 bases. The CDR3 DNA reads TGTGCCAGCAGCCCTCCTAAGGGAGGGGCACTCTCTGGGGCCAACGTCCTGACTTTC. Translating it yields CASSPPKGGALSGANVLTF.